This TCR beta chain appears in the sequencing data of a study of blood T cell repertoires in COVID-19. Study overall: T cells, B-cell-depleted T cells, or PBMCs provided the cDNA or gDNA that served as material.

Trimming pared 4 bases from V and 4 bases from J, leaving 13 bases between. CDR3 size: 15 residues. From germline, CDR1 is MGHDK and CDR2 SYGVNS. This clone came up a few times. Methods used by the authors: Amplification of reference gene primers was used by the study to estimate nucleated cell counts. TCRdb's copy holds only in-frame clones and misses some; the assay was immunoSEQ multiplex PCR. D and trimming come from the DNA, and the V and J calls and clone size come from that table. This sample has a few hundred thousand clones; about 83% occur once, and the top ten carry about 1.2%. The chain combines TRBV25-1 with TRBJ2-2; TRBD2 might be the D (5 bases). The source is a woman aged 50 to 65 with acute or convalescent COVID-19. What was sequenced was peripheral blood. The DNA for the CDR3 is TGTGCCAGCAGTGGCTCTGGACTGAGCACCGGGGAGCTGTTTTTT. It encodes CASSGSGLSTGELFF.